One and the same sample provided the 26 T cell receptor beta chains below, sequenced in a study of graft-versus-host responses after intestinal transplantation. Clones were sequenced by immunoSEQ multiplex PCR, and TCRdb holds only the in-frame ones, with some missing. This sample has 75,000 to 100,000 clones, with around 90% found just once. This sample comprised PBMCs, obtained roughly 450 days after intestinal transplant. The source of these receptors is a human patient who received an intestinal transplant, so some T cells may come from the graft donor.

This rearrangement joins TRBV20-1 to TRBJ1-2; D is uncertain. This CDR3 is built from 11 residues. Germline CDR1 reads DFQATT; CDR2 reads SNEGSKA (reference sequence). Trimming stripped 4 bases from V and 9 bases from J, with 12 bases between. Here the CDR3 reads CSATLLESYTF. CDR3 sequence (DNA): TGCAGTGCTACCCTACTAGAAAGCTACACCTTC.

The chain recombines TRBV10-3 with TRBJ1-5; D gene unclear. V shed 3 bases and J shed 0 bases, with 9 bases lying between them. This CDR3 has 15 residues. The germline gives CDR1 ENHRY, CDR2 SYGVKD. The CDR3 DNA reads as TGTGCCATCAGTGAAGGAATTGATAGCAATCAGCCCCAGCATTTT. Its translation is CAISEGIDSNQPQHF.

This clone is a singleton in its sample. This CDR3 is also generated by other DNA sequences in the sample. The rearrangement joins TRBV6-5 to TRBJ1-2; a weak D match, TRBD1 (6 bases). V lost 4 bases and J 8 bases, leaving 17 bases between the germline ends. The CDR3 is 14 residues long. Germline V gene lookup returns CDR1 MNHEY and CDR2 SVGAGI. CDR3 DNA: TGTGCCAGCAGTTCCTTGGGGGGGGCGGGGGGCTACACCTTC. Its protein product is CASSSLGGAGGYTF.

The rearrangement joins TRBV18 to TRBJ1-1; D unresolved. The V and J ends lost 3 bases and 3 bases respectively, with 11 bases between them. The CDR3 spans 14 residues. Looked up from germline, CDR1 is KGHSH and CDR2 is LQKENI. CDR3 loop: CASSPDTRDTEAFF. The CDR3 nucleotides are TGTGCCAGCTCACCCGACACTCGGGACACTGAAGCTTTCTTT. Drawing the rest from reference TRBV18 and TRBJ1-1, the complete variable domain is NAGVMQNPRHLVRRRGQEARLRCSPMKGHSHVYWYRQLPEEGLKFMVYLQKENIIDESGMPKERFSAEFPKEGPSILRIQQVVRGDSAAYFCASSPDTRDTEAFFGQGTRLTVV.

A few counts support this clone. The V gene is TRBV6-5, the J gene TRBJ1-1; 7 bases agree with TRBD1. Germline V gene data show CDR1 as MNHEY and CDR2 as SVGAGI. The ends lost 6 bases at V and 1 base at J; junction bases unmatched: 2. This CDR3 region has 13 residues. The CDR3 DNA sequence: TGTGCCAGCAGACGGACAGGGAACACTGAAGCTTTCTTT. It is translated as CASRRTGNTEAFF.

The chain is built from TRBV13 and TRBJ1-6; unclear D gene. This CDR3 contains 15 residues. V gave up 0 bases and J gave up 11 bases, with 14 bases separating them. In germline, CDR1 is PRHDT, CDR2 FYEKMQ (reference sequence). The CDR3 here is CASSLGVGQSAPLHF. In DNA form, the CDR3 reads TGTGCCAGCAGCTTAGGGGTCGGCCAATCGGCACCCCTCCACTTT.

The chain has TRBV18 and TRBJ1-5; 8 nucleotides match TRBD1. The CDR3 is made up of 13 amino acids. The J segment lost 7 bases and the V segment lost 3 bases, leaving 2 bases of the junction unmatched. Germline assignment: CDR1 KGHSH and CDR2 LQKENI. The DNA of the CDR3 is TGTGCCAGCTCACCGGACAGGGTGCAGCCCCAGCATTTT. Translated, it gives CASSPDRVQPQHF.

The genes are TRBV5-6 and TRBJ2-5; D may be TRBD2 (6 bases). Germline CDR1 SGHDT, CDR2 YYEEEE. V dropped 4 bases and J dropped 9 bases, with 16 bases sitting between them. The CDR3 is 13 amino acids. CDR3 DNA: TGTGCCAGCAGCATCACTACAGGCGGGGCCCAGTACTTC. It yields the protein CASSITTGGAQYF.

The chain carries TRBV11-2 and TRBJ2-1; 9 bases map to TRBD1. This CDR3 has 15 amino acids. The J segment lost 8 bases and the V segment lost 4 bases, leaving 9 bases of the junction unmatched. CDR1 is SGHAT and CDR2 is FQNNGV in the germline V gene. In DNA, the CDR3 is TGTGCCAGCAGCTCCTACAGGGGGCCCGTCGATGAGCAGTTCTTC. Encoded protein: CASSSYRGPVDEQFF.

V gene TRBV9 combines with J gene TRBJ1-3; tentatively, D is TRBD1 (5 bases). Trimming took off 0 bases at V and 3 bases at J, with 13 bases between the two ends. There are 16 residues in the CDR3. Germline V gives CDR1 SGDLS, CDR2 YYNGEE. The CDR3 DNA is TGTGCCAGCAGCGTAGCTGGGACGTTTAATGGAAACACCATATATTTT. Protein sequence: CASSVAGTFNGNTIYF.

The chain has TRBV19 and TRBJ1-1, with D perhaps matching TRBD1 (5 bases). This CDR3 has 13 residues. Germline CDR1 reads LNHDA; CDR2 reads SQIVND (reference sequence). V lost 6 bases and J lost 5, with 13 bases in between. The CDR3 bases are TGTGCCAGTAGCAAAAGGGGAGAGACTGAAGCTTTCTTT. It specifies CASSKRGETEAFF.

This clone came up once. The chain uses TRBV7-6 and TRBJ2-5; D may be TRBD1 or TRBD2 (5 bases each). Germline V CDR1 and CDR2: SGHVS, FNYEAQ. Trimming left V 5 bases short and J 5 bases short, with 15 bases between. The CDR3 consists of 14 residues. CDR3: CASSPGAMRETQYF. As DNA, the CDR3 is TGTGCCAGCAGCCCCGGGGCGATGAGGGAGACCCAGTACTTC.

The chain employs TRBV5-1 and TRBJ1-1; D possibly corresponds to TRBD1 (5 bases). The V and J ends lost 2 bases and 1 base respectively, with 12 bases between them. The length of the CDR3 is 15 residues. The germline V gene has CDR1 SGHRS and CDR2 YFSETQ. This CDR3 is CASSFQAGTNTEAFF. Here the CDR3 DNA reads TGCGCCAGCAGCTTCCAGGCAGGGACGAACACTGAAGCTTTCTTT.

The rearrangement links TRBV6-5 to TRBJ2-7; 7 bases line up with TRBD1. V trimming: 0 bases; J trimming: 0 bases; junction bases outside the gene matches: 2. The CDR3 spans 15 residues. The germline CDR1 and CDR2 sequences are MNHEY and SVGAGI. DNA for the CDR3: TGTGCCAGCAGTTACTCGGCAGGGGGCTCCTACGAGCAGTACTTC. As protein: CASSYSAGGSYEQYF.

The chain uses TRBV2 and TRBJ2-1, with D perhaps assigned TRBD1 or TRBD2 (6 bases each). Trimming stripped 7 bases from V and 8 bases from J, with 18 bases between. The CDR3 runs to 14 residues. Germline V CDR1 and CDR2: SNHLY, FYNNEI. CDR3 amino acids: CASKGGPLGDEQFF. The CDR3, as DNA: TGTGCCAGCAAAGGGGGGCCACTTGGAGATGAGCAGTTCTTC.

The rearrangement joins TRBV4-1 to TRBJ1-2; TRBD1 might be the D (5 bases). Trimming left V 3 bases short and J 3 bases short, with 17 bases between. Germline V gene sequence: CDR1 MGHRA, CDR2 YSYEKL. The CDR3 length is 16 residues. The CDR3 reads CASSHQIRGADYGYTF. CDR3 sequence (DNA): TGCGCCAGCAGCCACCAAATCCGGGGCGCCGACTATGGCTACACCTTC.

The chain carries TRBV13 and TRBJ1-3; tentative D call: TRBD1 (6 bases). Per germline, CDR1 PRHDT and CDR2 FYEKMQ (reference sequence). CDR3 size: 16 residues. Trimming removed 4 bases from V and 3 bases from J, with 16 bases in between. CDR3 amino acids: CASSSAVGGGGNTIYF. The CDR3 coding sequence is TGTGCCAGCAGCTCCGCGGTTGGGGGCGGTGGAAACACCATATATTTT. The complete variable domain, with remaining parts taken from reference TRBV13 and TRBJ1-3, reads AAGVIQSPRHLIKEKRETATLKCYPIPRHDTVYWYQQGPGQDPQFLISFYEKMQSDKGSIPDRFSAQQFSDYHSELNMSSLELGDSALYFCASSSAVGGGGNTIYFGEGSWLTVV.

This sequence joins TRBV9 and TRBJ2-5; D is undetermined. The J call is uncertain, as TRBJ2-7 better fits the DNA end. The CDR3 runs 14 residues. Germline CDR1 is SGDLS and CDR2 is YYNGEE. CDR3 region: CASSVAANPYEQYF. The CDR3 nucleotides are TGTGCCAGCAGCGTGGCTGCGAATCCCTACGAGCAGTACTTC.

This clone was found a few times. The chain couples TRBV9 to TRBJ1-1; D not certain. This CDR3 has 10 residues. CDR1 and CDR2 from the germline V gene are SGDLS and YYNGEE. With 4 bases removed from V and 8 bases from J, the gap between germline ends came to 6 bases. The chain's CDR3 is CASSPGEAFF. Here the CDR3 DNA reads TGTGCCAGCAGCCCGGGCGAAGCTTTCTTT.

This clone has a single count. CDR3 residues: CASSLRDGYGYTF. The DNA for the CDR3 is TGTGCCAGCAGTCTCAGGGACGGCTATGGCTACACCTTC. The chain employs TRBV6-5 and TRBJ1-2; maybe TRBD1 (5 bases). The CDR3 consists of 13 residues. The germline V and J ends were trimmed by 5 bases and 4 bases, with 11 bases remaining between them. Per the germline V gene, CDR1 is MNHEY and CDR2 is SVGAGI.

CDR3 bases: TGTGCCAGCTCAGCCGGGACAGGGGGCAATCAGCCCCAGCATTTT. Protein: CASSAGTGGNQPQHF. The V call is TRBV18, the J call TRBJ1-5, with 10 bases fitting TRBD1. Losses at the gene ends were 5 bases for V and 2 bases for J; bases not matched to a gene: 3. CDR1 and CDR2 (germline): KGHSH, LQKENI. The CDR3 runs to 15 residues.

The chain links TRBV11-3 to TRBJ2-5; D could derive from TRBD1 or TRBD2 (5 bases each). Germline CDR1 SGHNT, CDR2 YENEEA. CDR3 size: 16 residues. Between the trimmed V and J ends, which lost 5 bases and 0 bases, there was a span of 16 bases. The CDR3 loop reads CASSPHGTDDQETQYF. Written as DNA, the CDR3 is TGTGCCAGCAGCCCCCACGGGACGGATGACCAAGAGACCCAGTACTTC.

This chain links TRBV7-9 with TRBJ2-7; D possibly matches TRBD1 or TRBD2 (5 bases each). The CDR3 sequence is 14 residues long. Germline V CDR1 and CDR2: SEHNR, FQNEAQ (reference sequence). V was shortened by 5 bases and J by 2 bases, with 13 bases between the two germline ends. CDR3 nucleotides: TGTGCCAGCAGCCCCGCCGGGGCTACCTACGAGCAGTACTTC. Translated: CASSPAGATYEQYF. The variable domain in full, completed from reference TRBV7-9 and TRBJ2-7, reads DTGVSQNPRHKITKRGQNVTFRCDPISEHNRLYWYRQTLGQGPEFLTYFQNEAQLEKSRLLSDRFSAERPKGSFSTLEIQRTEQGDSAMYLCASSPAGATYEQYFGPGTRLTVT.

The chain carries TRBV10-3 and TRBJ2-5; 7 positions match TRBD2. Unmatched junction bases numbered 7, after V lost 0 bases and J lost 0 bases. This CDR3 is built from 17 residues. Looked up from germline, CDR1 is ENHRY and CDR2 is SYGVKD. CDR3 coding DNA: TGTGCCATCAGTGAGTCGAGCGGGACGCAGTACCAAGAGACCCAGTACTTC. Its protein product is CAISESSGTQYQETQYF.

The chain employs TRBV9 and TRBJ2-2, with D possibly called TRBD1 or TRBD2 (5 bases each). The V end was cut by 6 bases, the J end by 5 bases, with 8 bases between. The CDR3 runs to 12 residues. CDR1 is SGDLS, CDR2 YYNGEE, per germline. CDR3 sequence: CASTGPTGELFF. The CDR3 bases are TGTGCCAGCACGGGGCCGACCGGGGAGCTGTTTTTT.

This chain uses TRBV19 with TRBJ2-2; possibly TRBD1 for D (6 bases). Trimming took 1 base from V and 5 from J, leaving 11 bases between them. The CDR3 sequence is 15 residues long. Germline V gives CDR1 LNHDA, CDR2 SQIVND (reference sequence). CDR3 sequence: CASSIAPTGTGELFF. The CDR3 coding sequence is TGTGCCAGTAGTATAGCCCCAACAGGGACCGGGGAGCTGTTTTTT.